This paragraph covers one T cell receptor beta chain sequence. Its target is unknown. The sample originates from a study of T cell repertoires in cytomegalovirus infection. Study overall: CMV infection together with matching HLA type was indicated by public TCR beta signatures.

This CDR3 has 14 residues. Trimming removed 5 bases from V and 6 bases from J; junction bases left unmatched: 7. Germline CDR1 and CDR2: SEHNR and FQNEAQ (reference sequence). General study points: Across the ex vivo response, the dominant clonotypes were HLA-C-restricted CMV-specific TCR beta clonotypes. Cumulative frequency (of public TCR beta family members) identified carriers of CMV plus the relevant HLA.

TCRdb recomputed calls from the reads with MiXCR, one row per CDR3 protein. The sample shows about 250,000 distinct CDR3 sequences, around 6.2% of them seen only once. The sequence derives from a human donor in good health (CMV status not recorded). Some clones in this sample may be carry-over from other donors' samples. Sequencing used PBMCs. J is TRBJ2-1 and V is TRBV7-9; 7 nucleotides line up with TRBD1. The CDR3 spells CASSQRGLGNEQFF. The CDR3 nucleotides are TGTGCCAGCAGCCAAAGGGGGCTGGGCAATGAGCAGTTCTTC.